This T cell receptor (beta chain) was captured in a study of early T cells in non-severe SARS-CoV-2 infection. Study-level background: Sequencing targeted bulk RNA from unsorted whole blood, leaving chains unpaired.

Many counts were recorded for this clonotype. Individually, cDNA molecules had unique molecular identifiers attached to them. TCRdb processed the 5' RACE reads anew with MiXCR; each CDR3 protein has one entry. Of more than 65,000 distinct CDR3 sequences in the sample, around 15% were seen once. CDR3 size: 15 residues. V was cut by 2 bases and J by 0 bases, with 10 bases left in between. Per the germline V gene, CDR1 is SGDLS and CDR2 is YYNGEE. The source was whole blood, collected at baseline. The chain has TRBV9 and TRBJ2-3; D is ambiguous. The source of this sequence is an adult who was a healthcare worker with PCR-confirmed SARS-CoV-2 infection or an uninfected control (not recorded which). CDR3: CASSVPGASTDTQYF. In DNA, the CDR3 is TGTGCCAGCAGCGTCCCTGGAGCTAGCACAGATACGCAGTATTTT. The whole variable domain, remainder taken from reference TRBV9 and TRBJ2-3, is DSGVTQTPKHLITATGQRVTLRCSPRSGDLSVYWYQQSLDQGLQFLIQYYNGEERAKGNILERFSAQQFPDLHSELNLSSLELGDSALYFCASSVPGASTDTQYFGPGTRLTVL.